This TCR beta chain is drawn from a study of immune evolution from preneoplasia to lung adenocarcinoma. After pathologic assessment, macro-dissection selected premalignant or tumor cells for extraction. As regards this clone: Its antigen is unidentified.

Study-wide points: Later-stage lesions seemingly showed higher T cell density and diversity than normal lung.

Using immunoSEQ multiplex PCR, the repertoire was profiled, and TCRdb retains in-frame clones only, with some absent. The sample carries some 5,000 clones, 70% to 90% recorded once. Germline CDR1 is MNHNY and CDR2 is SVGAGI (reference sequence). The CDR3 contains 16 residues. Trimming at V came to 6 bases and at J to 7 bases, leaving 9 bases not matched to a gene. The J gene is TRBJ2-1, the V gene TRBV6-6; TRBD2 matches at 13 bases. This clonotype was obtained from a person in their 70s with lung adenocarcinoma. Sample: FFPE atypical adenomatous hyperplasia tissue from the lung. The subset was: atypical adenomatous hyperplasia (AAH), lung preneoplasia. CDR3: CASSQKGGLAGNEQFF. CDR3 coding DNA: TGTGCCAGCAGCCAAAAAGGGGGACTAGCGGGAAATGAGCAGTTCTTC.